The 17 T cell receptor beta chains reported below all come from one sample, sequenced in a study of blood T cell repertoires in COVID-19. The method was immunoSEQ multiplex PCR; TCRdb's version includes in-frame clones alone and lacks a portion of them. The table lists about 110,000 clones, roughly 80% of them singletons. Material: peripheral blood. These receptor sequences come from a woman aged 55-70 years with acute or convalescent COVID-19.

The chain uses TRBV28 and TRBJ1-2; TRBD1 is a possible D gene (6 bases). V lost 6 bases, J lost 1 base, and 18 bases lay in between. This CDR3 region has 16 residues. CDR1 MDHEN and CDR2 SYDVKM come from the germline V gene. The CDR3 reads CASSLIGQPLNYGYTF. The CDR3 bases are TGTGCCAGCAGCCTTATCGGACAGCCTCTTAACTATGGCTACACCTTC.

Concerning this clone: The germline gene is not matched at one end of the junction; a read error may be the cause. The V call is TRBV6-1, the J call TRBJ2-2, with TRBD1 matching over 8 bases. The CDR3 runs 15 residues. From germline, CDR1 is MNHNS and CDR2 SASEGT. CDR3 coding DNA: TGTGCCAACAGTGAAGCTTCGGCAGGGGGCCGTACGCTGTTTTTT. Its translation: CANSEASAGGRTLFF.

This sequence joins TRBV4-1 and TRBJ2-1; 8 nucleotides match TRBD2. V shed 3 bases, J shed 4 bases, and the junction held 5 bases outside the gene matches. The CDR3 covers 15 residues. Germline V gene sequence: CDR1 MGHRA, CDR2 YSYEKL. As DNA, the CDR3 is TGCGCCAGCAGCCATCTGGCGGGAGGTTACAATGAGCAGTTCTTC. As protein: CASSHLAGGYNEQFF.

V and J are TRBV2 and TRBJ2-3; 8 nucleotides agree with TRBD2. Unmatched junction bases numbered 4, after V lost 5 bases and J lost 3 bases. Germline V gives CDR1 SNHLY, CDR2 FYNNEI. The CDR3 runs to 14 residues. CDR3 sequence (DNA): TGTGCCAGCAGTCCGGGACTAGTTACAGATACGCAGTATTTT. It translates to CASSPGLVTDTQYF.

The sample holds a few counts of this clone. The chain uses TRBV5-4 and TRBJ1-6; possibly TRBD1 for D (5 bases). V was pared by 3 bases and J by 5 bases, with 9 bases between. The CDR3 consists of 14 residues. Germline lookup yields CDR1 SGHNT and CDR2 YYREEE (reference sequence). Here the CDR3 DNA reads TGTGCCAGCAGCTCGACAGCCGATAATTCACCCCTCCACTTT. This sequence encodes CASSSTADNSPLHF.

The CDR3 DNA is TGCGCCAGCAGCTTGGGTCGCGAGGCTTTCTTT. This translates into CASSLGREAFF. The chain uses TRBV5-1 and TRBJ1-1; no clear D. Trimming left V 0 bases short and J 11 bases short, with 8 bases between. The CDR3 has 11 amino acids. Germline V CDR1 and CDR2: SGHRS, YFSETQ.

The genes are TRBV6-6 and TRBJ2-6; TRBD1 aligns across 10 bases. V was pared by 6 bases and J by 0 bases, with 5 bases of the junction left unmatched. The CDR3 runs to 17 residues. Looked up from germline, CDR1 is MNHNY and CDR2 is SVGAGI (reference sequence). The CDR3 DNA reads as TGTGCCAGCAGCCGACAGGGGGCCCTCTCTGGGGCCAACGTCCTGACTTTC. Its translation: CASSRQGALSGANVLTF.

The rearrangement links TRBV5-4 to TRBJ2-7; 9 bases match TRBD2. With 4 bases clipped from V and 3 bases from J, the junction kept 8 bases outside the gene matches. Germline CDR1 is SGHNT and CDR2 is YYREEE (reference sequence). The CDR3 length is 15 residues. The CDR3 bases are TGTGCCAGCAGCCCGGGGGGGACTAGCATCTACGAGCAGTACTTC. As protein: CASSPGGTSIYEQYF.

The chain has TRBV6-2 or TRBV6-3 and TRBJ2-3; a possible D gene is TRBD2 (5 bases). From germline, CDR1 is MNHEY and CDR2 SVGEGT. The V gene lost 2 bases and the J gene lost 2 bases, with 14 bases spanning the gap. This CDR3 comprises 16 residues. Here the CDR3 DNA reads TGTGCCAGCAGTTACGGGGTCGGGGTTAACACAGATACGCAGTATTTT. Translation gives CASSYGVGVNTDTQYF.

This clone appeared once. This chain links TRBV5-6 with TRBJ1-2; D is ambiguous. Trimming shortened V by 3 bases and J by 8 bases, and 8 bases separated the two germline ends. In germline, CDR1 is SGHDT, CDR2 YYEEEE. The CDR3 spans 11 residues. CDR3 residues: CASSSWAGYTF. The DNA of the CDR3 is TGTGCCAGCAGCTCATGGGCGGGCTACACCTTC.

V is TRBV20-1 and J is TRBJ2-1; 7 bases agree with TRBD2. Losses at the gene ends were 3 bases for V and 5 bases for J; bases not matched to a gene: 4. Germline lookup yields CDR1 DFQATT and CDR2 SNEGSKA (reference sequence). The CDR3 contains 13 residues. The chain's CDR3 is CSASQAGDNEQFF. CDR3 nucleotide sequence: TGCAGTGCTAGTCAGGCGGGGGACAATGAGCAGTTCTTC.

Concerning this clone itself: The identical CDR3 is also encoded by other nucleotide sequences in the sample. The chain carries TRBV7-3 and TRBJ1-1; possibly TRBD1 for D (6 bases). V dropped 3 bases and J dropped 5 bases, with 10 bases sitting between them. The CDR3 runs to 13 residues. The germline CDR1 and CDR2 sequences are SGHTA and FQGTGA. CDR3 nucleotide sequence: TGTGCCAGCAGCTTTGCAGGGGATACTGAAGCTTTCTTT. It codes for CASSFAGDTEAFF.

The chain carries TRBV18 and TRBJ2-7, with D uncertain. CDR1 is KGHSH, CDR2 LQKENI, per germline. The CDR3 has 15 residues. The germline V and J ends were trimmed by 5 bases and 4 bases, with 18 bases remaining between them. The CDR3 reads CASSAVPLNLYEQYF. DNA for the CDR3: TGTGCCAGCTCAGCAGTCCCCCTGAATCTTTACGAGCAGTACTTC.

This clone appeared once. V is TRBV30 and J is TRBJ1-6, with D unclear. The CDR3 is 14 residues long. The V end was cut by 0 bases, the J end by 9 bases, with 12 bases between. Germline V gene sequence: CDR1 GTSNPN, CDR2 SVGIG (reference sequence). The CDR3 protein is CAWSVQGRGSPLHF. The CDR3 coding sequence is TGTGCCTGGAGTGTACAAGGGCGGGGTTCACCCCTCCACTTT.

This chain uses TRBV6-5 with TRBJ1-1; tentatively, D is TRBD1 (6 bases). This CDR3 comprises 13 residues. CDR1 is MNHEY and CDR2 is SVGAGI in the germline V gene. V dropped 7 bases and J dropped 2 bases, with 11 bases sitting between them. The DNA for the CDR3 is TGTGCCAGCACCGGACAGCAAAACACTGAAGCTTTCTTT. It encodes CASTGQQNTEAFF.

V is TRBV4-1 and J is TRBJ1-2; D gene uncertain. Germline V lookup: CDR1 MGHRA, CDR2 YSYEKL. V was trimmed by 1 base and J by 5 bases, leaving 14 bases between them. The CDR3 consists of 15 residues. CDR3 region: CASSQAFGQQYGYTF. The CDR3 bases are TGCGCCAGCAGCCAAGCCTTTGGGCAGCAGTATGGCTACACCTTC.

This sequence joins TRBV9 and TRBJ1-3; no clear D. The germline V gene encodes CDR1 SGDLS and CDR2 YYNGEE. CDR3 size: 14 residues. Trimming shortened V by 0 bases and J by 4 bases, and 8 bases separated the two germline ends. This chain's CDR3 is CASSVGSLGNTIYF. In DNA form, the CDR3 reads TGTGCCAGCAGCGTAGGCTCCCTAGGAAACACCATATATTTT.